This T cell receptor beta chain was captured in a study of T-cell reconstitution after alpha-beta-depleted transplantation in children. This CDR3 is 15 amino acids long. V shed 3 bases, J shed 7 bases, and the junction held 5 bases outside the gene matches. Germline CDR1 reads SGDLS; CDR2 reads YYNGEE. This clonotype has only a few counts. Antigen specificity is unknown. It was with unique molecular identifiers that the TCRbeta library was prepared. TCRdb independently ran MiXCR on the PCR reads; one entry per CDR3 protein. The table lists 700,000 to 850,000 distinct CDR3 sequences, approximately 15% of them singletons, with 5% in the top ten. Study findings and constraints: At day 60, the high TCRbeta diversity found in some patients originated from recipient T cells and thymic progenitors that had survived. Expanded graft clones numbering several hundred reportedly gave rise to alpha-beta T cells about two months after transplant. Among T cells one year after transplant, newly produced cells accounted for most counts and diversity.

The starting material was PBMCs, mostly from graft donor cells, obtained 360 days after TCRalphabeta/CD19-depleted stem cell transplant. The chain has TRBV9 and TRBJ2-1; 12 bases are a match to TRBD2. The clonotype was recovered from a male patient between 10 and 17 years old who had a stem cell transplant for acute lymphoblastic leukemia, so the T cells may come from the graft donor. CDR3 nucleotide sequence: TGTGCCAGCAGCGCCGCTAGCGGGAGGGGGAATGAGCAGTTCTTC. Its protein product is CASSAASGRGNEQFF.